A single sample is the source of the 28 T cell receptor beta chains below, sequenced in a study of cytomegalovirus exposure and HLA in healthy donors. A multiplex PCR was run with 60 Vbeta primers and 13 Jbeta primers. The data were produced by immunoSEQ multiplex PCR, yet TCRdb's version contains in-frame clones alone and is incomplete. The sample includes some 120,000 clones, less than 10% of them seen just once. Sequencing was performed on PBMCs. These receptors were collected from a woman aged 40 to 50 in good health and CMV-seropositive.

At least ten counts were recorded for this clone. This chain links TRBV27 with TRBJ2-1, with 8 bases lining up with TRBD2. The CDR3 has 16 amino acids. V lost 6 bases, J lost 3 bases, and 10 bases stayed unmatched. CDR1 and CDR2 from the germline V gene are MNHEY and SMNVEV (reference sequence). CDR3 loop: CASRQTGGAVYNEQFF. For the CDR3, the DNA is TGTGCCAGCAGACAAACCGGGGGGGCGGTCTACAATGAGCAGTTCTTC.

The gene calls are TRBV30 and TRBJ1-5; perhaps TRBD1 as D (6 bases). The CDR3 has 13 residues. V was pared by 7 bases and J by 2 bases, with 12 bases between. From germline, CDR1 is GTSNPN and CDR2 SVGIG (reference sequence). The CDR3 nucleotides are TGTGCCTTTCAGGGGCAGGGCAATCAGCCCCAGCATTTT. Translating gives CAFQGQGNQPQHF.

This clone was counted between two and nine times. The chain links TRBV5-1 to TRBJ1-1, with D tentatively TRBD1 (5 bases). V was clipped by 4 bases and J by 0 bases, with 7 bases between them. Germline CDR1 SGHRS, CDR2 YFSETQ. This CDR3 region has 13 residues. The CDR3 spells CASSRQMNTEAFF. In DNA form, the CDR3 reads TGCGCCAGCAGCCGACAGATGAACACTGAAGCTTTCTTT.

CDR3 DNA: TGTGCCAGTAGTGCGACAGGGGACACAGATACGCAGTATTTT. It codes for CASSATGDTDTQYF. The chain uses TRBV19 and TRBJ2-3; TRBD1 matches at 8 bases. After removal of 5 bases from V and 2 bases from J, the junction contained 3 bases not matched to a gene. CDR1 and CDR2 from the germline V gene are LNHDA and SQIVND (reference sequence). The CDR3 sequence is 14 residues long.

V usage is TRBV30 and J usage is TRBJ2-3; a possible D gene is TRBD2 (5 bases). Germline CDR1 and CDR2: GTSNPN and SVGIG (reference sequence). Between the trimmed V and J ends, which lost 8 bases and 0 bases, there was a span of 15 bases. The CDR3 sequence is 14 residues long. CDR3 sequence: CAVGSVSSTDTQYF. The DNA for the CDR3 is TGTGCCGTAGGGAGCGTCTCTAGCACAGATACGCAGTATTTT.

This clone was counted between two and nine times. V is TRBV2 and J is TRBJ2-1; 10 bases line up with TRBD2. This CDR3 contains 15 residues. CDR1 and CDR2 (germline): SNHLY, FYNNEI. After removal of 3 bases from V and 4 bases from J, the junction contained 3 bases not matched to a gene. DNA of the CDR3: TGTGCCAGCAGTGACGAGCGGGGGGGATACAATGAGCAGTTCTTC. This gives the protein CASSDERGGYNEQFF.

This clone was picked up a small number of times. V is TRBV25-1 and J is TRBJ2-2; D call uncertain. This CDR3 spans 14 amino acids. Trimming removed 1 base from V and 7 bases from J, with 10 bases in between. Germline lookup yields CDR1 MGHDK and CDR2 SYGVNS. CDR3 coding DNA: TGTGCCAGCAGTGAATCAGCTAGGCTCGGGGAGCTGTTTTTT. As protein: CASSESARLGELFF.

The chain recombines TRBV14 with TRBJ1-1, with D tentatively TRBD1 (5 bases). Trimming took off 1 base at V and 5 bases at J, with 14 bases between the two ends. Germline V gene sequence: CDR1 SGHDN, CDR2 FVKESK. This CDR3 is built from 15 residues. DNA for the CDR3: TGTGCCAGCAGCCAAGCCCTCAGGGTAAGGACTGAAGCTTTCTTT. It is translated as CASSQALRVRTEAFF. The whole variable domain, remainder taken from reference TRBV14 and TRBJ1-1, is EAGVTQFPSHSVIEKGQTVTLRCDPISGHDNLYWYRRVMGKEIKFLLHFVKESKQDESGMPNNRFLAERTGGTYSTLKVQPAELEDSGVYFCASSQALRVRTEAFFGQGTRLTVV.

This clone has a handful of counts. The genes are TRBV5-4 and TRBJ2-3, with 11 bases lining up with TRBD1. CDR3 length: 17 amino acids. V trimming: 4 bases; J trimming: 2 bases; junction bases outside the gene matches: 9. Looked up from germline, CDR1 is SGHNT and CDR2 is YYREEE (reference sequence). The chain's CDR3 is CASSLGTGGVFTDTQYF. The CDR3 coding sequence is TGTGCCAGCAGCCTAGGGACAGGGGGAGTATTCACAGATACGCAGTATTTT.

The chain combines TRBV19 with TRBJ1-6, with TRBD1 identical over 7 bases. The CDR3 is made up of 15 amino acids. V lost 6 bases and J lost 7; bases outside the gene matches: 9. Germline loops: CDR1 LNHDA, CDR2 SQIVND (reference sequence). CDR3 sequence: CASRTGTVGNSPLHF. The CDR3, as DNA: TGTGCCAGTAGAACCGGGACAGTGGGAAATTCACCCCTCCACTTT.

The J gene is TRBJ2-7, the V gene TRBV7-8; 9 bases agree with TRBD2. V shed 5 bases and J 5 bases; nucleotides not matched to a gene: 10. The CDR3 has 15 residues. Germline lookup yields CDR1 SGHVS and CDR2 FQNEAQ. The chain's CDR3 is CASSPPGLASHEQYF. CDR3 coding DNA: TGTGCCAGCAGCCCACCGGGACTAGCTTCCCACGAGCAGTACTTC.

The chain recombines TRBV18 with TRBJ2-1, with D maybe TRBD1 (6 bases). V was clipped by 3 bases and J by 0 bases, with 15 bases between them. The CDR3 extends over 17 amino acids. Germline V lookup: CDR1 KGHSH, CDR2 LQKENI. The CDR3 is CASSPQRGKSSYNEQFF. CDR3 coding DNA: TGTGCCAGCTCACCCCAAAGGGGGAAAAGCTCCTACAATGAGCAGTTCTTC.

This clone has a handful of counts. This chain connects TRBV5-1 to TRBJ1-2; D is perhaps TRBD1 (6 bases). The V and J ends lost 0 bases and 8 bases respectively, with 11 bases between them. Looked up from germline, CDR1 is SGHRS and CDR2 is YFSETQ. This CDR3 spans 13 amino acids. CDR3 DNA sequence: TGCGCCAGCAGCTTGGACAGGGTGGAAGGCTACACCTTC. Amino acids: CASSLDRVEGYTF.

The table lists this clone with a few counts. The chain uses TRBV11-2 and TRBJ1-1, with a weak D call TRBD1 (5 bases). V lost 3 bases and J 5 bases, leaving 13 bases between the germline ends. From germline, CDR1 is SGHAT and CDR2 FQNNGV. The CDR3 has 14 residues. The CDR3 region is CASSFTQGWTEAFF. The CDR3 region has the DNA TGTGCCAGCAGCTTTACGCAGGGTTGGACTGAAGCTTTCTTT.

The chain has TRBV11-3 and TRBJ2-3, with TRBD2 matching over 9 bases. V lost 1 base to trimming and J lost 6 bases; unmatched junction nucleotides: 2. This CDR3 is 14 amino acids long. The germline V gene encodes CDR1 SGHNT and CDR2 YENEEA. This chain's CDR3 is CASSLGGGADTQYF. CDR3 DNA sequence: TGTGCCAGCAGCTTAGGCGGGGGGGCGGATACGCAGTATTTT.

This clone was counted between two and nine times. Other DNA sequences in the sample encode the same CDR3. V is TRBV9 and J is TRBJ1-1; D not certain. The CDR3 contains 14 residues. Germline V gene lookup returns CDR1 SGDLS and CDR2 YYNGEE. The V gene lost 2 bases and the J gene lost 2 bases, with 10 bases spanning the gap. The CDR3 reads CASSVDAVNTEAFF. The CDR3 region has the DNA TGTGCCAGCAGCGTCGACGCGGTAAACACTGAAGCTTTCTTT. Filled out from reference TRBV9 and TRBJ1-1, the complete variable domain reads DSGVTQTPKHLITATGQRVTLRCSPRSGDLSVYWYQQSLDQGLQFLIQYYNGEERAKGNILERFSAQQFPDLHSELNLSSLELGDSALYFCASSVDAVNTEAFFGQGTRLTVV.

This clone was seen once. The chain carries TRBV5-1 and TRBJ2-3; 9 nucleotides line up with TRBD2. V lost 4 bases and J lost 5; bases outside the gene matches: 5. Germline loops: CDR1 SGHRS, CDR2 YFSETQ. There are 14 residues in the CDR3. CDR3 DNA sequence: TGCGCCAGCAGCCCGAGCGGGGGGCAAGATACGCAGTATTTT. Its protein is CASSPSGGQDTQYF.

A few counts support this clone. This chain joins TRBV7-2 and TRBJ2-7; the match to TRBD1 covers 9 bases. V gave up 0 bases and J gave up 4 bases; unmatched junction bases: 7. Germline V CDR1 and CDR2: SGHTA, FQGNSA. The CDR3 length is 16 residues. Here the CDR3 reads CASSLATGTGLYEQYF. CDR3 sequence (DNA): TGTGCCAGCAGCTTAGCCACCGGGACAGGGTTGTACGAGCAGTACTTC.

Note on this clone: Other DNA sequences in the sample encode the same CDR3. The chain recombines TRBV9 with TRBJ1-2; no reliable D call. Germline CDR1 reads SGDLS; CDR2 reads YYNGEE. This CDR3 contains 16 residues. V lost 0 bases to trimming and J lost 4 bases, with 16 bases between them. The CDR3 DNA reads TGTGCCAGCAGCGTAGCGGTCCGTTCTGATGGCTATGGCTACACCTTC. It is translated as CASSVAVRSDGYGYTF.

This chain uses TRBV5-1 with TRBJ1-2; 7 positions match TRBD1. Germline lookup yields CDR1 SGHRS and CDR2 YFSETQ. V was clipped by 4 bases and J by 1 base; unmatched bases: 7. The CDR3 sequence is 15 residues long. This chain's CDR3 is CASSEGTVINYGYTF. The CDR3 DNA follows: TGCGCCAGCAGCGAGGGGACAGTCATTAACTATGGCTACACCTTC. The full variable domain, its missing parts supplied by reference TRBV5-1 and TRBJ1-2, is KAGVTQTPRYLIKTRGQQVTLSCSPISGHRSVSWYQQTPGQGLQFLFEYFSETQRNKGNFPGRFSGRQFSNSRSEMNVSTLELGDSALYLCASSEGTVINYGYTFGSGTRLTVV.

This clone was observed a few times. The genes are TRBV7-8 and TRBJ1-5, with D unclear. V was shortened by 1 base and J by 0 bases, with 4 bases between the two germline ends. Germline V gene lookup returns CDR1 SGHVS and CDR2 FQNEAQ. The length of the CDR3 is 14 residues. The CDR3 DNA reads TGTGCCAGCAGCTTAGGTTATAGCAATCAGCCCCAGCATTTT. This gives the protein CASSLGYSNQPQHF. The full variable domain, with the rest looked up from reference TRBV7-8 and TRBJ1-5, is GAGVSQSPRYKVAKRGQDVALRCDPISGHVSLFWYQQALGQGPEFLTYFQNEAQLDKSGLPSDRFFAERPEGSVSTLKIQRTQQEDSAVYLCASSLGYSNQPQHFGDGTRLSIL.

This clone was picked up a small number of times. This chain uses TRBV7-9 with TRBJ1-2; 9 bases align to TRBD1. V was clipped by 3 bases and J by 7 bases; unmatched bases: 3. The CDR3 sequence is 13 residues long. Looked up from germline, CDR1 is SEHNR and CDR2 is FQNEAQ (reference sequence). The CDR3 spells CASSFRTGVGYTF. In DNA, the CDR3 is TGTGCCAGCAGCTTCAGGACAGGGGTTGGCTACACCTTC.

This clone was seen more than once but under ten times. This chain connects TRBV15 to TRBJ1-1; D gene ambiguous. The CDR3 runs to 15 residues. The V end was cut by 0 bases, the J end by 0 bases, with 8 bases between. Germline V gene data show CDR1 as LNHNV and CDR2 as YYDKDF (reference sequence). The CDR3 sequence: CATSRDRGLNTEAFF. The CDR3 region has the DNA TGTGCCACCAGCAGAGATCGTGGCCTGAACACTGAAGCTTTCTTT. The whole variable domain, remainder taken from reference TRBV15 and TRBJ1-1, is DAMVIQNPRYQVTQFGKPVTLSCSQTLNHNVMYWYQQKSSQAPKLLFHYYDKDFNNEADTPDNFQSRRPNTSFCFLDIRSPGLGDTAMYLCATSRDRGLNTEAFFGQGTRLTVV.

Only a few counts were recorded for this clone. The chain employs TRBV2 and TRBJ2-1; D may be TRBD1 (7 bases). V lost 6 bases to trimming and J lost 5 bases, with 14 bases between them. The CDR3 covers 14 residues. In germline, CDR1 is SNHLY, CDR2 FYNNEI. CDR3 residues: CASRTGRRDNEQFF. Here the CDR3 DNA reads TGTGCCAGCAGGACAGGGCGGAGGGACAATGAGCAGTTCTTC.

The chain links TRBV5-8 to TRBJ2-7, with D possibly TRBD2 on 5 matching bases. Trimming took off 4 bases at V and 6 bases at J, with 11 bases between the two ends. The germline V gene encodes CDR1 SGHTS and CDR2 YDEGEE. This CDR3 has 12 amino acids. This chain's CDR3 is CASSPMRVEQYF. The CDR3 coding sequence is TGTGCCAGCAGCCCCATGCGGGTCGAGCAGTACTTC.

In this sample, this clone turned up a few times. This chain uses TRBV11-2 with TRBJ2-7, with a tentative D call TRBD2 (5 bases). Per germline, CDR1 SGHAT and CDR2 FQNNGV. The V end was cut by 2 bases, the J end by 0 bases, with 8 bases between. This CDR3 contains 14 residues. CDR3 nucleotides: TGTGCCAGCAGCTTACAGGCGGGCTCCTACGAGCAGTACTTC. It specifies CASSLQAGSYEQYF.

The chain employs TRBV2 and TRBJ1-6; a possible D gene is TRBD1 (5 bases). Germline V gene sequence: CDR1 SNHLY, CDR2 FYNNEI. Trimming took off 8 bases at V and 7 bases at J, with 18 bases between the two ends. The CDR3 loop spans 15 amino acids. Here the CDR3 reads CASWGEGDVNSPLHF. The CDR3 DNA sequence: TGTGCCAGCTGGGGGGAGGGTGACGTGAATTCACCCCTCCACTTT.

This clone turned up a few times. This chain links TRBV7-6 with TRBJ2-7; D is unresolved. The ends were cut back, 5 bases at V and 5 bases at J, with 13 bases in the middle. CDR1 and CDR2 from the germline V gene are SGHVS and FNYEAQ. This CDR3 is built from 13 residues. CDR3 nucleotide sequence: TGTGCCAGCAGCCAAGAGGCCTTCGACGAGCAGTACTTC. Translating it yields CASSQEAFDEQYF. Filled out from reference TRBV7-6 and TRBJ2-7, the complete variable domain reads GAGVSQSPRYKVTKRGQDVALRCDPISGHVSLYWYRQALGQGPEFLTYFNYEAQQDKSGLPNDRFSAERPEGSISTLTIQRTEQRDSAMYRCASSQEAFDEQYFGPGTRLTVT.